This T cell receptor beta chain comes out of a study of T cells after yellow fever vaccination. CDR3 length: 17 residues. Germline V gene data show CDR1 as LGHNA and CDR2 as YSLEER. V was pared by 4 bases and J by 1 base, with 9 bases of the junction left unmatched. Findings and caveats of the study: Post-booster reappearance was seen for most primary-vaccination clones (around 97% CD4, around 91% CD8).

To note about this clonotype: The antigen remains unidentified.

5'RACE template switching added a universal primer site and UMIs to TCR cDNA. MiXCR was run by TCRdb on the 5' RACE reads, yielding one entry per CDR3 protein. The table lists some 300,000 distinct CDR3 sequences, roughly 10% of them singletons. The input for sequencing was CD4+ T cells sorted from PBMCs, taken 45 days after the yellow fever booster vaccination. The V and J genes are TRBV4-3 and TRBJ2-3; 9 bases agree with TRBD2. The TCR comes from a man younger than 30 who received the YFV17D yellow fever vaccine. The CDR3 sequence: CASSPFLASGGTDTQYF. The CDR3 DNA sequence: TGCGCCAGCAGCCCCTTCTTGGCTAGCGGGGGCACAGATACGCAGTATTTT.